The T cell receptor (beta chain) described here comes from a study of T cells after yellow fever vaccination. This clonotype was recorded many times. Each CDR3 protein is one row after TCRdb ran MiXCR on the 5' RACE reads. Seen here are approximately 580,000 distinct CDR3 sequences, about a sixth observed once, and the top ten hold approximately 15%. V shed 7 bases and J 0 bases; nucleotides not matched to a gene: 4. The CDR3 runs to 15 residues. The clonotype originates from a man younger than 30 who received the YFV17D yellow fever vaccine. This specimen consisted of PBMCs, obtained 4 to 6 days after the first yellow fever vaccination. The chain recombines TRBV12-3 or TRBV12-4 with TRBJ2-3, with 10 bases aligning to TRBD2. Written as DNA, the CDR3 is TGTGCCAGCACCTCTAGCGGGGGTAGCACAGATACGCAGTATTTT. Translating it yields CASTSSGGSTDTQYF.